A single sample is the source of the 21 T cell receptor beta chains below, sequenced in a study of human T cells and chemical hapten exposure (dated by TCRdb to the early 2020s). Interpreted using the paper, the time point label stands for: patch test 2, 6 weeks after DPC sensitization. The treatment or condition label here, explained by the study, means: therapeutic diphenylcyclopropenone sensitization with weekly scalp DPC. Libraries were made using RACE. TCRdb records NextSeq 500 as the sequencer. TCRdb applied fastp at Q25 and MiXCR to the public reads, then kept only in-frame beta chains. Identical CDR3 proteins give one entry, which carries the most common genes and DNA. Across this sample there are about 380,000 distinct CDR3 sequences, with around 6% seen only once. Together, the top ten hold about 5% of the sample. The sample consisted of whole blood, taken in connection with sensitization to the hapten diphenylcyclopropenone (DPC). The source is a young woman with alopecia areata. Some clones in this sample may be carry-over from other donors' samples.

This clonotype was observed many times. The rearrangement joins TRBV28 to TRBJ1-2; D is possibly TRBD1 (6 bases). Per germline, CDR1 MDHEN and CDR2 SYDVKM. The germline V and J ends were trimmed by 7 bases and 3 bases, with 15 bases remaining between them. The CDR3 is 14 residues long. The CDR3 sequence is CASIGGNLDYGYTF. DNA for the CDR3: TGTGCCAGCATAGGGGGAAATTTGGACTATGGCTACACCTTC.

This clonotype was found many times. The CDR3 region is CASSPQPGGTQYF. CDR3 nucleotide sequence: TGTGCCAGCAGCCCCCAGCCGGGTGGCACGCAGTATTTT. The V call is TRBV3-1, the J call TRBJ2-3; D unclear. V was clipped by 4 bases and J by 9 bases, with 14 bases between them. Germline V gene lookup returns CDR1 LGHDT and CDR2 YNNKEL (reference sequence). This CDR3 comprises 13 residues.

This chain joins TRBV7-2 and TRBJ2-7, with 8 bases that match TRBD2. This CDR3 region has 15 residues. The V segment lost 4 bases and the J segment 2 bases; nucleotides outside the gene matches: 7. Per germline, CDR1 SGHTA and CDR2 FQGNSA. As DNA, the CDR3 is TGTGCCAGCAGCTATAGCGGGGTAATACCCTACGAGCAGTACTTC. Translated: CASSYSGVIPYEQYF. Full variable domain (rest looked up from reference TRBV7-2 and TRBJ2-7): GAGVSQSPSNKVTEKGKDVELRCDPISGHTALYWYRQSLGQGLEFLIYFQGNSAPDKSGLPSDRFSAERTGGSVSTLTIQRTQQEDSAVYLCASSYSGVIPYEQYFGPGTRLTVT.

This clonotype was detected ten times or more. The chain joins TRBV6-6 to TRBJ1-5, with D uncertain. Germline values: CDR1 MNHNY, CDR2 SVGAGI (reference sequence). V was pared by 7 bases and J by 1 base, with 17 bases between. CDR3 length: 16 amino acids. This chain's CDR3 is CASIGRPDLSNQPQHF. The CDR3 bases are TGTGCCAGCATCGGCCGGCCCGACTTAAGCAATCAGCCCCAGCATTTT.

There are many counts of this clonotype. This chain joins TRBV7-2 and TRBJ2-7, with 7 bases fitting TRBD1. In germline, CDR1 is SGHTA, CDR2 FQGNSA. The CDR3 is made up of 14 amino acids. J gave up 2 bases and V 5 bases, and 6 bases lay outside the gene matches. The CDR3 nucleotides are TGTGCCAGCAGCCATGCCCAGGGGGCCTACGAGCAGTACTTC. Protein sequence: CASSHAQGAYEQYF.

The J gene is TRBJ2-1, the V gene TRBV20-1, with 7 bases that match TRBD1. CDR3 length equals 16 residues. Germline CDR1 DFQATT, CDR2 SNEGSKA (reference sequence). After removal of 3 bases from V and 5 bases from J, the junction contained 13 bases not matched to a gene. DNA of the CDR3: TGCAGTGCTAGTCATCCTAAGGGGGCAAGGAACAATGAGCAGTTCTTC. Its protein is CSASHPKGARNNEQFF.

A few counts support this clonotype. This CDR3 is CASGVLREKLFF. In DNA form, the CDR3 reads TGTGCCAGCGGAGTCCTCAGGGAAAAACTGTTTTTT. The chain uses TRBV6-1 and TRBJ1-4; D is unresolved. The ends were cut back, 8 bases at V and 8 bases at J, with 12 bases in the middle. The germline V gene has CDR1 MNHNS and CDR2 SASEGT. This CDR3 spans 12 amino acids.

This clonotype was detected a few times. J is TRBJ1-1 and V is TRBV5-4, with D uncertain. Trimming cost V 1 base and J 2 bases, with 6 bases left between them. CDR3 length: 13 residues. Looked up from germline, CDR1 is SGHNT and CDR2 is YYREEE (reference sequence). The CDR3 is CASSLWYNTEAFF. Written as DNA, the CDR3 is TGTGCCAGCAGCTTGTGGTACAACACTGAAGCTTTCTTT.

V gene TRBV6-4 combines with J gene TRBJ2-3; 7 bases line up with TRBD2. This CDR3 region has 15 residues. The junction had 6 bases not matched to a gene; V was cut back by 4 bases and J by 2 bases. The germline V gene has CDR1 MRHNA and CDR2 SNTAGT. The CDR3 coding sequence is TGTGCCAGCAGTGCCCTAGCGGATGACACAGATACGCAGTATTTT. It is translated as CASSALADDTDTQYF.

The chain recombines TRBV29-1 with TRBJ2-7; D is unclear. Germline CDR1 SQVTM, CDR2 ANQGSEA. V gave up 2 bases and J gave up 2 bases, with 13 bases separating them. This CDR3 comprises 14 residues. CDR3 DNA: TGCAGCGTTGAAAACGACGGTCCTCCCTACGAGCAGTACTTC. Encoded protein: CSVENDGPPYEQYF.

V and J are TRBV7-9 and TRBJ1-2; perhaps TRBD1 as D (5 bases). V was clipped by 0 bases and J by 3 bases, with 14 bases between them. This CDR3 has 16 amino acids. From germline, CDR1 is SEHNR and CDR2 FQNEAQ (reference sequence). DNA for the CDR3: TGTGCCAGCAGCTTAGCCGGGACCCCCCCTTACTATGGCTACACCTTC. Translated, it gives CASSLAGTPPYYGYTF. Full variable domain (outside the CDR3, taken from reference TRBV7-9 and TRBJ1-2): DTGVSQNPRHKITKRGQNVTFRCDPISEHNRLYWYRQTLGQGPEFLTYFQNEAQLEKSRLLSDRFSAERPKGSFSTLEIQRTEQGDSAMYLCASSLAGTPPYYGYTFGSGTRLTVV.

This clonotype was observed a few times. The gene calls are TRBV7-9 and TRBJ2-7; D is unresolved. CDR1 and CDR2 (germline): SEHNR, FQNEAQ (reference sequence). The CDR3 extends over 13 amino acids. V lost 4 bases to trimming and J lost 3 bases, with 10 bases between them. The CDR3 sequence: CASSSALYYEQYF. The CDR3 DNA reads TGTGCCAGCAGCTCGGCCCTTTACTACGAGCAGTACTTC.

The sample holds a few counts of this clonotype. The chain couples TRBV20-1 to TRBJ2-1, with D perhaps TRBD2 (6 bases). The CDR3 spans 18 residues. The germline CDR1 and CDR2 sequences are DFQATT and SNEGSKA (reference sequence). Trimming pared 2 bases from V and 8 bases from J, leaving 28 bases between. The CDR3 region is CSARKPNRGIMVLDEQFF. CDR3 sequence (DNA): TGCAGTGCTAGAAAACCGAACCGGGGGATTATGGTCTTAGATGAGCAGTTCTTC.

This sequence joins TRBV11-3 and TRBJ2-7; 10 positions match TRBD2. The J segment lost 2 bases and the V segment lost 5 bases, leaving 6 bases of the junction unmatched. Germline V lookup: CDR1 SGHNT, CDR2 YENEEA. This CDR3 region has 15 residues. The CDR3 DNA follows: TGTGCCAGCAGCCGACGTAGCGGGGGGACCTACGAGCAGTACTTC. This gives the protein CASSRRSGGTYEQYF.

The gene calls are TRBV4-3 and TRBJ2-5, with a tentative D call TRBD1 (6 bases). CDR3 length: 18 residues. V lost 2 bases and J lost 5, with 24 bases in between. Germline V CDR1 and CDR2: LGHNA, YSLEER. CDR3 amino acids: CASSQSAAGAALEETQYF. The CDR3 nucleotides are TGCGCCAGCAGCCAATCCGCCGCAGGGGCCGCCCTTGAGGAGACCCAGTACTTC.

The table lists this clonotype with a few counts. The chain uses TRBV4-2 and TRBJ2-1; the D gene is possibly TRBD2 (5 bases). Per germline, CDR1 LGHNA and CDR2 YNFKEQ. Trimming stripped 2 bases from V and 4 bases from J, with 12 bases between. The CDR3 runs 15 residues. The CDR3 nucleotides are TGTGCCAGCAGCCAAACCGGGGTTGGATACAATGAGCAGTTCTTC. Its protein product is CASSQTGVGYNEQFF.

This clonotype has a handful of counts. The chain employs TRBV11-1 and TRBJ1-2; no clear D gene. This CDR3 has 13 amino acids. From germline, CDR1 is SGHAT and CDR2 FQDESV (reference sequence). With 2 bases removed from V and 4 bases from J, the gap between germline ends came to 8 bases. The CDR3 DNA reads as TGTGCCAGCAGCTTATATGGTAGCTATGGCTACACCTTC. This codes for CASSLYGSYGYTF.

This clonotype appeared a few times. Written as DNA, the CDR3 is TGTGCCAGCAGCCAGGCGGGGCTAGTCGACACCGGGGAGCTGTTTTTT. It codes for CASSQAGLVDTGELFF. The chain carries TRBV4-2 and TRBJ2-2; D is perhaps TRBD2 (6 bases). Trimming shortened V by 3 bases and J by 3 bases, and 14 bases separated the two germline ends. The CDR3 has 16 amino acids. The germline V gene encodes CDR1 LGHNA and CDR2 YNFKEQ.

The table lists this clonotype with many counts. The genes are TRBV7-2 and TRBJ1-4; maybe TRBD1 (6 bases). The V end lost 4 bases, the J end lost 8 bases, and 11 bases lay between the germline ends. This CDR3 is built from 13 residues. Germline CDR1 is SGHTA and CDR2 is FQGNSA. CDR3 region: CASSSPGDEKLFF. CDR3 coding DNA: TGTGCCAGCAGCTCCCCAGGGGACGAAAAACTGTTTTTT.

This clonotype occurred a few times. This chain connects TRBV7-3 to TRBJ2-7, with 9 bases lining up with TRBD2. V gave up 5 bases and J gave up 5 bases; unmatched junction bases: 7. This CDR3 has 14 amino acids. CDR1 and CDR2 from the germline V gene are SGHTA and FQGTGA. The CDR3 reads CASSLRRGGDEQYF. The CDR3 nucleotides are TGTGCCAGCAGCCTCCGGCGGGGGGGCGACGAGCAGTACTTC.

The rearrangement links TRBV12-3 or TRBV12-4 to TRBJ1-5; D not certain. The CDR3 totals 12 residues. V lost 10 bases and J 6 bases, leaving 13 bases between the germline ends. CDR3 nucleotide sequence: TGTGCCACCGCCGCCGCTAGTCAGCCCCAGCATTTT. Amino acid sequence: CATAAASQPQHF.